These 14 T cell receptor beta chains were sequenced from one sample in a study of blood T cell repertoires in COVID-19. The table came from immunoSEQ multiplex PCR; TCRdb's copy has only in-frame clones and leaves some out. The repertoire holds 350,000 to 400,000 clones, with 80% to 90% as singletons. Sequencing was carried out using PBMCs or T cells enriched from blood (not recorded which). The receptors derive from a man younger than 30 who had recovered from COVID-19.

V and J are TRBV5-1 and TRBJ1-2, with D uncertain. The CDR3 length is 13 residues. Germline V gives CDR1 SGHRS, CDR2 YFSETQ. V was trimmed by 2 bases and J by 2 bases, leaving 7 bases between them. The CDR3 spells CASSLSWNYGYTF. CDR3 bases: TGCGCCAGCAGCTTAAGCTGGAACTATGGCTACACCTTC.

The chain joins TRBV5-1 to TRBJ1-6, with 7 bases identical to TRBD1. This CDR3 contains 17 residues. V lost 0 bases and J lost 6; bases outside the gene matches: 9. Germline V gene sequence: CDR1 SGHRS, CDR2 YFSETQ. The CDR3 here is CASSLGTGQSLNSPLHF. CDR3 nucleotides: TGCGCCAGCAGCTTGGGGACAGGACAGAGCCTTAATTCACCCCTCCACTTT.

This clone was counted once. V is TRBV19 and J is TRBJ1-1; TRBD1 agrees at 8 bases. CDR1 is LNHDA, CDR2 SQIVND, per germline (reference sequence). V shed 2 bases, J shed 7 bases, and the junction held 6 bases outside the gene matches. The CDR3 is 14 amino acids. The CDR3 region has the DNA TGTGCCAGTAGTATACTCGGGACAGGTCTTGAAGCTTTCTTT. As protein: CASSILGTGLEAFF.

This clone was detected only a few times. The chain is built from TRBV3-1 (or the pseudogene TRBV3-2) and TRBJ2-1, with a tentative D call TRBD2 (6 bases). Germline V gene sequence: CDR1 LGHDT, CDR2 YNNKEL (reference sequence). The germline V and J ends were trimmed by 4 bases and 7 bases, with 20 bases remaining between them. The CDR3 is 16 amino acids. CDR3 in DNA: TGTGCCAGCAGCCCTCCTGGTAGCGGAGCCAAGAATGAGCAGTTCTTC. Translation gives CASSPPGSGAKNEQFF.

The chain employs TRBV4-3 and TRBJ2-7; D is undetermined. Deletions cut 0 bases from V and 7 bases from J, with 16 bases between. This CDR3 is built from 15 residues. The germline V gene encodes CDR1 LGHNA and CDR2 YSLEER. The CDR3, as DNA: TGCGCCAGCAGCCAAGATCCCGCCGCCATGGAGGAGCAGTACTTC. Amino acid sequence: CASSQDPAAMEEQYF.

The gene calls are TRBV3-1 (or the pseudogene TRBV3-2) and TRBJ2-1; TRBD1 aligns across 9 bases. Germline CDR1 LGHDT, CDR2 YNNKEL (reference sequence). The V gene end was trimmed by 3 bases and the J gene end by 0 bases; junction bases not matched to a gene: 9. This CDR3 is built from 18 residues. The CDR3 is CASSQPGQGFSSYNEQFF. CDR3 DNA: TGTGCCAGCAGCCAGCCGGGACAGGGTTTCAGCTCCTACAATGAGCAGTTCTTC.

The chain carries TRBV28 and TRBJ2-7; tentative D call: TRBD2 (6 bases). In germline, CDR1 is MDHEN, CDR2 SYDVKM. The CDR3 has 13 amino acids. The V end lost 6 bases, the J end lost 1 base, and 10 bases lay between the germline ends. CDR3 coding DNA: TGTGCCAGCAGGGGGGGAGCTTCCTACGAGCAGTACTTC. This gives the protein CASRGGASYEQYF.

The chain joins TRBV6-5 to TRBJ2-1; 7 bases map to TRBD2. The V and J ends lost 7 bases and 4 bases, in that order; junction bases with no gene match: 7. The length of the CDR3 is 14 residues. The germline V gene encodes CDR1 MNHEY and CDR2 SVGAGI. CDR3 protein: CASTLSGGYNEQFF. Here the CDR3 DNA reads TGTGCCAGCACCCTTTCCGGGGGGTACAATGAGCAGTTCTTC.

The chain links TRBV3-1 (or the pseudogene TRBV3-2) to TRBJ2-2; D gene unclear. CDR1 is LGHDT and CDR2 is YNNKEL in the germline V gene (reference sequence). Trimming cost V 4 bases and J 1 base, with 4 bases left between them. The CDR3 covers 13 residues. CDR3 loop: CASSLQNTGELFF. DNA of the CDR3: TGTGCCAGCAGCCTCCAGAACACCGGGGAGCTGTTTTTT.

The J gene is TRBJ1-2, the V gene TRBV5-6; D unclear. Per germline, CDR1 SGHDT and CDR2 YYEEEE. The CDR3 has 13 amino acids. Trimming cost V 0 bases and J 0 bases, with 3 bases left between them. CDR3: CASSLDTNYGYTF. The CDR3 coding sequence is TGTGCCAGCAGCTTGGATACTAACTATGGCTACACCTTC.

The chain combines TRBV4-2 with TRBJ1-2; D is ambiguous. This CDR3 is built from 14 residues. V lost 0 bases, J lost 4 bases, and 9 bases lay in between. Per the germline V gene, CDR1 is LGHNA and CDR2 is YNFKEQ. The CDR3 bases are TGTGCCAGCAGCCAAGATGGACGGGGCTATGGCTACACCTTC. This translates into CASSQDGRGYGYTF.

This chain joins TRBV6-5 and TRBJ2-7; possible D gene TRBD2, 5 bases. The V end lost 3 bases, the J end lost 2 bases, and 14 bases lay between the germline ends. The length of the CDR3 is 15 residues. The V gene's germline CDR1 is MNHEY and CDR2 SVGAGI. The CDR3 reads CASSYYREIPYEQYF. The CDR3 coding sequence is TGTGCCAGCAGTTATTATCGGGAAATACCCTACGAGCAGTACTTC.

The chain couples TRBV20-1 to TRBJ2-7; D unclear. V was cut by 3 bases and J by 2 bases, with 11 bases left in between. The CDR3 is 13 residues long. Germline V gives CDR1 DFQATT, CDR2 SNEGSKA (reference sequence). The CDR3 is CSASQASTYEQYF. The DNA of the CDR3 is TGCAGTGCTAGTCAGGCTTCAACCTACGAGCAGTACTTC.

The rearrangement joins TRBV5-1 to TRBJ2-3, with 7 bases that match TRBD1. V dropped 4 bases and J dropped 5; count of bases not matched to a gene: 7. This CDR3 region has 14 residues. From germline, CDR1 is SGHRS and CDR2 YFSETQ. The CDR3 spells CASSPGTAEDTQYF. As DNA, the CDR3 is TGCGCCAGCAGCCCCGGGACAGCGGAAGATACGCAGTATTTT.